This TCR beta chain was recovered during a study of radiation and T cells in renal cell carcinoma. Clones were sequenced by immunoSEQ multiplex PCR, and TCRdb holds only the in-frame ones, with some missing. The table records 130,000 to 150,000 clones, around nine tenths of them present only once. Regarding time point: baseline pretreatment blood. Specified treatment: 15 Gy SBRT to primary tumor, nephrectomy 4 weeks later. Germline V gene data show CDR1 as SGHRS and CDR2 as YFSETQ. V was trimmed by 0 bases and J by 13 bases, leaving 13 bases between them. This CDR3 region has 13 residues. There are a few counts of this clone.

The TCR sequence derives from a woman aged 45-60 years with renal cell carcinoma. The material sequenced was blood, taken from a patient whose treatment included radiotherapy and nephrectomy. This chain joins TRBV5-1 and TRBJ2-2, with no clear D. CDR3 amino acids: CASSLGDFRRLFF. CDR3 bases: TGCGCCAGCAGCTTGGGTGACTTTAGGAGGCTGTTTTTT.